These 15 T cell receptor beta chains originate from one sample sequenced in a study of T cell changes during pregnancy in multiple sclerosis (dated by TCRdb to the late 2010s). The method behind the library was the immunoSEQ multiplex PCR assay. Here the immuneACCESS table is served through TCRdb, limited to in-frame sequences with V and J called. Missing clones are a known gap in these copies; in checked studies unresolved V genes cover under half, and the rest lacks a known reason. For this sample the table gives tens of thousands of clones, of which 80% to 95% were detected only once. Roughly 2.8% of the sample is in the top ten clones. Sequencing used peripheral blood, obtained in the third trimester of pregnancy. The receptors originated from a female donor in good health, enrolled as a control in a pregnancy study.

The rearrangement links TRBV6-5 to TRBJ2-7, with TRBD1 matching 8 bases. The CDR3 loop spans 14 amino acids. Germline CDR1 and CDR2: MNHEY and SVGAGI. The trim removed 1 base at V and 4 bases at J, leaving 3 bases unmatched. The CDR3 bases are TGTGCCAGCAGTTACTGGCGGACAGGGTACGAGCAGTACTTC. Encoded protein: CASSYWRTGYEQYF.

The rearrangement uses TRBV5-1 and TRBJ2-5; 9 nucleotides line up with TRBD2. The length of the CDR3 is 15 residues. J gave up 4 bases and V 2 bases, and 6 bases lay outside the gene matches. Germline assignment: CDR1 SGHRS and CDR2 YFSETQ. The CDR3 nucleotides read TGCGCCAGCAGCTTCGGGGGTAGCGGGGGAGAGACCCAGTACTTC. Translation: CASSFGGSGGETQYF.

There are a few counts of this clone. J is TRBJ1-2 and V is TRBV6-1; no firm D call. Germline V lookup: CDR1 MNHNS, CDR2 SASEGT. This CDR3 spans 14 amino acids. Trimming took 3 bases from V and 7 from J, leaving 15 bases between them. In nucleotides, the CDR3 is TGTGCCAGCAGTGATGAGTGGAGAAGAGGTGGCTACACCTTC. This codes for CASSDEWRRGGYTF.

V and J are TRBV25-1 and TRBJ2-6; possibly TRBD1 for D (5 bases). The germline V gene encodes CDR1 MGHDK and CDR2 SYGVNS. CDR3 length equals 14 residues. V was trimmed by 9 bases and J by 4 bases, leaving 13 bases between them. CDR3 residues: CASTRATGANVLTF. The CDR3 DNA sequence: TGTGCCAGTACCAGGGCAACCGGGGCCAACGTCCTGACTTTC.

CDR3 sequence: CASSLAGTGGAGYGYTF. CDR3 DNA: TGTGCCAGCAGCTTGGCCGGGACAGGGGGCGCCGGGTATGGCTACACCTTC. The J gene is TRBJ1-2, the V gene TRBV5-6; 12 positions agree with TRBD1. V was pared by 0 bases and J by 5 bases, with 8 bases of the junction left unmatched. The CDR3 sequence is 17 residues long. Germline CDR1 SGHDT, CDR2 YYEEEE.

In its sample, this clone was seen once. This chain uses TRBV18 with TRBJ2-1; 8 bases agree with TRBD2. This CDR3 region has 18 residues. The ends lost 1 base at V and 0 bases at J; junction bases unmatched: 8. Germline-derived CDR1 and CDR2 are KGHSH and LQKENI. DNA of the CDR3: TGTGCCAGCTCACCACGGGGGGAGCGGGGGAGCTCCTACAATGAGCAGTTCTTC. Protein sequence: CASSPRGERGSSYNEQFF.

The chain carries TRBV5-6 and TRBJ2-1; 11 bases agree with TRBD2. The trim removed 6 bases at V and 6 bases at J, leaving 8 bases unmatched. Germline assignment: CDR1 SGHDT and CDR2 YYEEEE. This CDR3 contains 15 residues. The CDR3 DNA follows: TGTGCCAGCACCGATCCTAGCGGGAGGATCAATGAGCAGTTCTTC. Translation: CASTDPSGRINEQFF.

V gene TRBV18 combines with J gene TRBJ2-3; possible D gene TRBD1, 5 bases. The length of the CDR3 is 14 residues. CDR1 and CDR2 (germline): KGHSH, LQKENI. Trimming left V 1 base short and J 5 bases short, with 10 bases between. The CDR3 loop is CASSPQVDRDTQYF. CDR3 nucleotides: TGTGCCAGCTCACCACAGGTAGACAGAGATACGCAGTATTTT.

The V call is TRBV18, the J call TRBJ2-2; D perhaps matches TRBD2 (5 bases). V lost 3 bases to trimming and J lost 6 bases, with 14 bases between them. CDR3 length equals 15 residues. Germline V CDR1 and CDR2: KGHSH, LQKENI. CDR3 region: CASSPPFGESGELFF. The CDR3 nucleotides read TGTGCCAGCTCACCGCCGTTTGGGGAGTCCGGGGAGCTGTTTTTT.

V gene TRBV7-8 combines with J gene TRBJ2-5; TRBD2 is a possible D gene (5 bases). The CDR3 has 19 amino acids. V shed 1 base and J shed 5 bases, with 26 bases lying between them. CDR1 SGHVS and CDR2 FQNEAQ come from the germline V gene. CDR3 loop: CASSLVTPPRESSVETQYF. DNA for the CDR3: TGTGCCAGCAGCTTAGTGACCCCTCCAAGAGAGAGTAGCGTCGAGACCCAGTACTTC.

V is TRBV7-8 and J is TRBJ2-5; D not certain. Germline CDR1 reads SGHVS; CDR2 reads FQNEAQ. This CDR3 spans 15 amino acids. Trimming cost V 2 bases and J 1 base, with 11 bases left between them. CDR3 loop: CASSLYRPGQETQYF. The DNA for the CDR3 is TGTGCCAGCAGCTTATACCGCCCAGGCCAAGAGACCCAGTACTTC.

The V gene is TRBV4-1, the J gene TRBJ2-5, with 7 nucleotides matching TRBD1. Germline V CDR1 and CDR2: MGHRA, YSYEKL. The CDR3 totals 15 residues. V was clipped by 0 bases and J by 4 bases; unmatched bases: 5. CDR3 in DNA: TGCGCCAGCAGCCAAGAGAGACAGGGTTTAGAGACCCAGTACTTC. Protein sequence: CASSQERQGLETQYF.

This clone occurred once. The chain joins TRBV30 to TRBJ1-3; D unclear. This CDR3 is built from 12 residues. The V gene lost 1 base and the J gene lost 5 bases, with 6 bases spanning the gap. Germline V lookup: CDR1 GTSNPN, CDR2 SVGIG (reference sequence). The CDR3 region has the DNA TGTGCCTGGAGTGATGAGAGAAACACCATATATTTT. This gives the protein CAWSDERNTIYF.

V is TRBV7-2 and J is TRBJ2-1; the match to TRBD2 covers 8 bases. The length of the CDR3 is 13 residues. CDR1 SGHTA and CDR2 FQGNSA come from the germline V gene. V trimming: 4 bases; J trimming: 10 bases; junction bases outside the gene matches: 6. The CDR3 loop reads CASSSRGGDEQFF. The DNA of the CDR3 is TGTGCCAGCAGCTCCCGGGGGGGTGACGAGCAGTTCTTC.

The genes are TRBV5-1 and TRBJ2-5, with D possibly matching TRBD2 (5 bases). The V and J ends lost 3 bases and 2 bases respectively, with 14 bases between them. The CDR3 is made up of 15 amino acids. The V gene's germline CDR1 is SGHRS and CDR2 YFSETQ. CDR3 in amino acids: CASSWRSQAQETQYF. CDR3 DNA: TGCGCCAGCAGCTGGAGGAGTCAGGCGCAAGAGACCCAGTACTTC.